The rows below give T cell receptor beta chains drawn from one sample of a study of cytotoxic CD8 clonotypes in ibrutinib-treated CLL. Clones were sequenced by immunoSEQ multiplex PCR, and TCRdb holds only the in-frame ones, with some missing. The sample lists tens of thousands of clones; 60% to 80% were seen once. This specimen consisted of PBMCs, obtained after 24 months of ibrutinib treatment. All receptors come from a human donor with chronic lymphocytic leukemia. Each CDR3 is given with its conserved first and last residue. The order of the fields is D gene, V gene, J gene, clone size, CDR3 protein, CDR3 DNA. A D gene is named only where the DNA matches it firmly. The size entry is marked missing in some rows and otherwise reads once, few, many or a size class.

D gene: TRBD2
V gene: TRBV5-1
J gene: TRBJ2-5
clone size: -
CDR3 protein: CASSLGLAGGPAETQYF
CDR3 DNA: TGCGCCAGCAGCTTGGGACTAGCGGGAGGGCCGGCGGAGACCCAGTACTTC

D gene: -
V gene: TRBV6-1
J gene: TRBJ2-2
clone size: -
CDR3 protein: CASSASTGINTGELFF
CDR3 DNA: TGTGCCAGCAGTGCCTCCACAGGGATAAACACCGGGGAGCTGTTTTTT

D gene: TRBD2
V gene: TRBV7-9
J gene: TRBJ2-7
clone size: -
CDR3 protein: CASSPETSGYEQYF
CDR3 DNA: TGTGCCAGCAGCCCTGAGACTAGCGGCTACGAGCAGTACTTC

D gene: -
V gene: TRBV6-5
J gene: TRBJ2-7
clone size: medium-sized
CDR3 protein: CASSLTGSYEQYF
CDR3 DNA: TGTGCCAGCAGTCTGACCGGGAGCTACGAGCAGTACTTC

D gene: -
V gene: TRBV7-3
J gene: TRBJ1-1
clone size: -
CDR3 protein: CASSLTPNTEAFF
CDR3 DNA: TGTGCCAGCAGCTTGACACCGAACACTGAAGCTTTCTTT

D gene: TRBD1
V gene: TRBV6-1
J gene: TRBJ1-5
clone size: once
CDR3 protein: CASSEKTQGLYSNQPQHF
CDR3 DNA: TGTGCCAGCAGTGAAAAGACACAGGGGCTTTATAGCAATCAGCCCCAGCATTTT

D gene: -
V gene: TRBV27
J gene: TRBJ1-4
clone size: -
CDR3 protein: CASSSVGEKLFF
CDR3 DNA: TGTGCCAGCAGTTCGGTTGGGGAAAAACTGTTTTTT

D gene: -
V gene: TRBV6-5
J gene: TRBJ2-7
clone size: -
CDR3 protein: CASTSSPLSQYF
CDR3 DNA: TGTGCCAGCACGTCCTCACCACTTTCCCAGTACTTC

D gene: -
V gene: TRBV28
J gene: TRBJ2-7
clone size: -
CDR3 protein: CASRPGGATYEQYF
CDR3 DNA: TGTGCCAGCAGACCTGGGGGGGCTACCTACGAGCAGTACTTC

D gene: TRBD2
V gene: TRBV7-2
J gene: TRBJ2-1
clone size: -
CDR3 protein: CASSLIAGGQVNEQFF
CDR3 DNA: TGTGCCAGCAGCTTAATAGCGGGGGGGCAGGTGAATGAGCAGTTCTTC

D gene: TRBD2
V gene: TRBV27
J gene: TRBJ2-2
clone size: -
CDR3 protein: CASSLAGGPITGELFF
CDR3 DNA: TGTGCCAGCAGTTTGGCGGGAGGGCCGATAACCGGGGAGCTGTTTTTT

D gene: -
V gene: TRBV7-8
J gene: TRBJ1-1
clone size: -
CDR3 protein: CASSIHPRGAMNTEAFF
CDR3 DNA: TGTGCCAGCAGCATCCACCCTCGGGGGGCCATGAACACTGAAGCTTTCTTT

D gene: TRBD2
V gene: TRBV7-3
J gene: TRBJ2-1
clone size: -
CDR3 protein: CASSPSVGGRADNEQFF
CDR3 DNA: TGTGCCAGCAGCCCATCCGTCGGCGGGAGGGCCGACAATGAGCAGTTCTTC

D gene: -
V gene: TRBV7-3
J gene: TRBJ1-3
clone size: -
CDR3 protein: CASSLLGPGNTIYF
CDR3 DNA: TGTGCCAGCAGCTTACTGGGACCTGGAAACACCATATATTTT

D gene: TRBD2
V gene: TRBV28
J gene: TRBJ2-7
clone size: -
CDR3 protein: CASSGLAGPFSYEQYF
CDR3 DNA: TGTGCCAGCAGTGGACTAGCGGGCCCCTTTTCCTACGAGCAGTACTTC

D gene: -
V gene: TRBV7-3
J gene: TRBJ2-3
clone size: -
CDR3 protein: CASSWSSTDTQYF
CDR3 DNA: TGTGCCAGCAGCTGGAGTAGCACAGATACGCAGTATTTT

D gene: TRBD2
V gene: TRBV19
J gene: TRBJ2-2
clone size: -
CDR3 protein: CASRAIGRTSGRAGELFF
CDR3 DNA: TGTGCCAGTAGGGCGATAGGGCGGACTAGCGGGAGGGCCGGGGAGCTGTTTTTT

D gene: -
V gene: TRBV15
J gene: TRBJ1-3
clone size: -
CDR3 protein: CATSRDRDGNSGNTIYF
CDR3 DNA: TGTGCCACCAGCAGAGATCGGGACGGAAACTCTGGAAACACCATATATTTT

D gene: TRBD1
V gene: TRBV7-6
J gene: TRBJ1-4
clone size: -
CDR3 protein: CASSLDPQGAFNEKLFF
CDR3 DNA: TGTGCCAGCAGCTTAGATCCACAGGGGGCCTTTAATGAAAAACTGTTTTTT

D gene: -
V gene: TRBV5-1
J gene: TRBJ1-6
clone size: -
CDR3 protein: CASRGGGQNSPLHF
CDR3 DNA: TGCGCCAGCAGGGGGGGTGGACAGAATTCACCCCTCCACTTT

D gene: TRBD1
V gene: TRBV6-5
J gene: TRBJ2-4
clone size: few
CDR3 protein: CATNPGQGRVQYF
CDR3 DNA: TGTGCCACCAACCCGGGACAGGGGAGAGTTCAGTACTTC

D gene: -
V gene: TRBV7-2
J gene: TRBJ2-5
clone size: -
CDR3 protein: CASSSLRGYQETQYF
CDR3 DNA: TGTGCCAGCAGCTCCCTCCGGGGGTACCAAGAGACCCAGTACTTC

D gene: -
V gene: TRBV7-2
J gene: TRBJ2-2
clone size: -
CDR3 protein: CASSSSMVGPGELFF
CDR3 DNA: TGTGCCAGCAGCTCCTCTATGGTGGGTCCCGGGGAGCTGTTTTTT

D gene: -
V gene: TRBV10-3
J gene: TRBJ2-7
clone size: -
CDR3 protein: CAISELGQGPYEQYF
CDR3 DNA: TGTGCCATCAGTGAGCTCGGGCAGGGCCCCTACGAGCAGTACTTC

D gene: -
V gene: TRBV6-1
J gene: TRBJ1-6
clone size: many
CDR3 protein: CASSGPTVGFYNSPLHF
CDR3 DNA: TGTGCCAGCAGTGGCCCAACGGTAGGCTTCTATAATTCACCCCTCCACTTT

D gene: TRBD1
V gene: TRBV9
J gene: TRBJ1-5
clone size: few
CDR3 protein: CASSAGTAYQPQHF
CDR3 DNA: TGTGCCAGCAGCGCTGGGACAGCTTACCAGCCCCAGCATTTT

D gene: -
V gene: TRBV11-2
J gene: TRBJ1-5
clone size: -
CDR3 protein: CASSARAKTSNQPQHF
CDR3 DNA: TGTGCCAGCAGCGCCCGGGCCAAGACTAGCAATCAGCCCCAGCATTTT

D gene: -
V gene: TRBV5-6
J gene: TRBJ1-2
clone size: once
CDR3 protein: CASSFGHLGLDGYTF
CDR3 DNA: TGTGCCAGCAGCTTTGGACATCTAGGCCTTGATGGCTACACCTTC

D gene: -
V gene: TRBV6-1
J gene: TRBJ2-2
clone size: -
CDR3 protein: CASSAPRAQNTGELFF
CDR3 DNA: TGTGCCAGCAGTGCGCCCAGGGCACAAAACACCGGGGAGCTGTTTTTT

D gene: -
V gene: TRBV6-1
J gene: TRBJ2-7
clone size: -
CDR3 protein: CASSAVRKQYF
CDR3 DNA: TGTGCCAGCAGTGCGGTAAGGAAGCAGTACTTC

D gene: -
V gene: TRBV7-9
J gene: TRBJ1-6
clone size: many
CDR3 protein: CASSLAGDNSPLHF
CDR3 DNA: TGTGCCAGCAGCTTAGCAGGGGATAATTCACCCCTCCACTTT

D gene: TRBD1
V gene: TRBV5-1
J gene: TRBJ2-7
clone size: few
CDR3 protein: CASSSNRDSSYEQYF
CDR3 DNA: TGCGCCAGCAGCTCCAACCGGGACAGCTCCTACGAGCAGTACTTC